These 12 T cell receptor beta chains were all obtained from the same sample, sequenced in a study of T cell responses to AZD1222 COVID-19 vaccine. Clones were sequenced by immunoSEQ multiplex PCR, and TCRdb holds only the in-frame ones, with some missing. The data show 90,000 to 120,000 clones, with 70% to 90% seen just once and 2% to 3% held by the top ten. Sequenced here: peripheral blood, sampled 28 days after the second AZD1222 dose. The receptor set was obtained from an adult who received the AZD1222 COVID-19 vaccine.

The CDR3 protein is CASSGVIAGELFF. In DNA form, the CDR3 reads TGTGCCAGCAGTGGAGTTATCGCCGGGGAGCTGTTTTTT. V usage is TRBV7-2 and J usage is TRBJ2-2; unclear D gene. CDR1 is SGHTA, CDR2 FQGNSA, per germline. The CDR3 has 13 residues. V was trimmed by 6 bases and J by 6 bases, leaving 11 bases between them.

V usage is TRBV3-1 (or the pseudogene TRBV3-2) and J usage is TRBJ2-2, with 7 bases aligning to TRBD2. Germline CDR1 LGHDT, CDR2 YNNKEL (reference sequence). With V trimmed by 1 base and J by 5 bases, 7 bases remained unmatched. The CDR3 has 16 amino acids. The DNA for the CDR3 is TGTGCCAGCAGCCAAGGGCACGGGGGGTATACCGGGGAGCTGTTTTTT. Translating it yields CASSQGHGGYTGELFF.

The chain couples TRBV3-1 (or the pseudogene TRBV3-2) to TRBJ2-7; D is unresolved. This CDR3 is built from 13 residues. Germline assignment: CDR1 LGHDT and CDR2 YNNKEL (reference sequence). Trimming stripped 4 bases from V and 5 bases from J, with 12 bases between. CDR3 sequence reads: CASSPNQGDEQYF. The CDR3 DNA sequence: TGTGCCAGCAGCCCAAATCAAGGCGACGAGCAGTACTTC.

As to this clone: Other DNA sequences from this sample encode an identical CDR3 as well. The chain has TRBV18 and TRBJ1-2; D may be TRBD1 (5 bases). Germline V gene lookup returns CDR1 KGHSH and CDR2 LQKENI. The CDR3 runs 13 residues. V lost 1 base and J 8 bases, leaving 11 bases between the germline ends. The CDR3 DNA reads TGTGCCAGCTCACCACTGGGAGGGGCCGGCTACACCTTC. Protein: CASSPLGGAGYTF.

The J gene is TRBJ2-3, the V gene TRBV7-3, with 10 bases fitting TRBD2. V trimming: 4 bases; J trimming: 3 bases; junction bases outside the gene matches: 7. CDR3 length: 16 amino acids. Looked up from germline, CDR1 is SGHTA and CDR2 is FQGTGA. CDR3 DNA sequence: TGTGCCAGCAGCTCAGGACTAGCGGACCTGACAGATACGCAGTATTTT. Translated, it gives CASSSGLADLTDTQYF. The full variable domain, its missing parts supplied by reference TRBV7-3 and TRBJ2-3, is GAGVSQTPSNKVTEKGKYVELRCDPISGHTALYWYRQSLGQGPEFLIYFQGTGAADDSGLPNDRFFAVRPEGSVSTLKIQRTERGDSAVYLCASSSGLADLTDTQYFGPGTRLTVL.

V is TRBV21-1 and J is TRBJ2-7; no DNA check was done on the table's D call, TRBD2. TRBV21-1 is a known pseudogene. This CDR3 contains 20 residues. The CDR3 nucleotides are TGTGCCAGCAGCAAACCTCGATGGCTAGCGGGAAGCATGCTCTCCTACGAGCAGTACTTC. This codes for CASSKPRWLAGSMLSYEQYF.

This clone was seen a few times. The chain employs TRBV28 and TRBJ2-5; D might be TRBD2 (5 bases). CDR3 length: 15 residues. Trimming left V 2 bases short and J 3 bases short, with 13 bases between. Germline values: CDR1 MDHEN, CDR2 SYDVKM. CDR3 loop: CASSLGGLGEETQYF. For the CDR3, the DNA is TGTGCCAGCAGTTTAGGAGGACTCGGGGAAGAGACCCAGTACTTC.

The rearrangement links TRBV2 to TRBJ1-2; D is uncertain. The CDR3 runs 12 residues. With 4 bases removed from V and 4 bases from J, the gap between germline ends came to 7 bases. Germline CDR1 SNHLY, CDR2 FYNNEI. Here the CDR3 DNA reads TGTGCCAGCAGTGGTTTTGGCTATGGCTACACCTTC. Translation: CASSGFGYGYTF.

The V gene is TRBV20-1, the J gene TRBJ1-1; no definite D call. Germline V gene lookup returns CDR1 DFQATT and CDR2 SNEGSKA (reference sequence). With 3 bases removed from V and 7 bases from J, the gap between germline ends came to 9 bases. The CDR3 sequence is 11 residues long. CDR3 DNA sequence: TGCAGTGCTAGCTTCAGCTTTGAAGCTTTCTTT. Translation: CSASFSFEAFF.

The chain links TRBV7-9 to TRBJ1-1; no clear D. This CDR3 has 15 residues. V was clipped by 5 bases and J by 1 base, with 14 bases between them. Germline CDR1 is SEHNR and CDR2 is FQNEAQ (reference sequence). CDR3 sequence: CASSHSWSGNTEAFF. Written as DNA, the CDR3 is TGTGCCAGCAGCCACTCATGGTCAGGGAACACTGAAGCTTTCTTT.

This chain links TRBV21-1 with TRBJ1-2; no DNA check was done on the table's D call, TRBD1. TRBV21-1 is noted as a pseudogene. The CDR3 contains 15 residues. Written as DNA, the CDR3 is TGTGCCAGCGGGGGACAAGGGCCCCCTGACTATGGCTACACCTTC. Protein product: CASGGQGPPDYGYTF.

The chain joins TRBV30 to TRBJ1-4, with D unclear. V was clipped by 3 bases and J by 8 bases, with 19 bases between them. The germline V gene encodes CDR1 GTSNPN and CDR2 SVGIG (reference sequence). The CDR3 is 15 amino acids. Here the CDR3 reads CAWRQKKGWQEKLFF. In DNA, the CDR3 is TGTGCCTGGAGACAGAAGAAGGGATGGCAAGAAAAACTGTTTTTT.